The rows below give T cell receptor beta chains drawn from one sample of a study of blood T cells in healthy people across ages. Each CDR3 protein gets one entry after TCRdb re-called the 5' RACE reads with MiXCR. Among over 950,000 distinct CDR3 sequences listed, roughly 50% were seen once. Sample: blood. The receptors come from a woman aged 60-70 years in good health. Each CDR3 is given with its conserved first and last residue. D genes are given only for firm matches. Size values are once, few and many counts, or a class for expanded clones, and some rows have none.

D: TRBD2
size: NA
V: TRBV6-5
J: TRBJ2-2
DNA: TGTGCCAGCACCAACGGAGCGGGAGGGCCTGCCGGGGAGCTGTTTTTT
CDR3: CASTNGAGGPAGELFF

D: NA
size: few
V: TRBV12-3/TRBV12-4
J: TRBJ2-5
DNA: TGTGCCAGCAGCCTTCCGGGGACCCAGTACTTC
CDR3: CASSLPGTQYF

D: NA
size: NA
V: TRBV5-1
J: TRBJ2-6
DNA: TGCGCCAGCAGCAGGCAGGGGATCTCTGGGGCCAACGTCCTGACTTTC
CDR3: CASSRQGISGANVLTF

D: TRBD2
size: NA
V: TRBV25-1
J: TRBJ2-1
DNA: TGTGCCAGCAGTGCCGATCTAGCGGGAGCCTACAATGAGCAGTTCTTC
CDR3: CASSADLAGAYNEQFF

D: TRBD1
size: NA
V: TRBV12-3/TRBV12-4
J: TRBJ1-6
DNA: TGTGCCAGCAGTTTATATCGACGGACAGGCGCGAATTCACCCCTCCACTTT
CDR3: CASSLYRRTGANSPLHF

D: NA
size: NA
V: TRBV20-1
J: TRBJ2-6
DNA: TGCAGTGCTATAGCGTCCTTCCTCTCTGGGGCCAACGTCCTGACTTTC
CDR3: CSAIASFLSGANVLTF

D: TRBD1
size: NA
V: TRBV12-3/TRBV12-4
J: TRBJ1-2
DNA: TGTGCCAGCACAATCAGACAGGGAAACTATGGCTACACCTTC
CDR3: CASTIRQGNYGYTF

D: TRBD2
size: once
V: TRBV10-3
J: TRBJ2-7
DNA: TGTGCCATCAGTGAGTCTGGAGCGGGAGGCGACGAGCAGTACTTC
CDR3: CAISESGAGGDEQYF

D: NA
size: once
V: TRBV4-3
J: TRBJ1-2
DNA: TGCGCCAGCAGCAACGTACAGGGAACGGGGGGCTACACCTTC
CDR3: CASSNVQGTGGYTF

D: NA
size: few
V: TRBV7-3
J: TRBJ2-1
DNA: TGTGCCAGCAGCCGGGTAGGCTTGCGGTCCAAGAGCTCCTACAATGAGCAGTTCTTC
CDR3: CASSRVGLRSKSSYNEQFF

D: NA
size: few
V: TRBV4-1
J: TRBJ1-2
DNA: TGCGCCAGCAGCCAAGCCAGGCTCTATGGCTACACCTTC
CDR3: CASSQARLYGYTF

D: NA
size: few
V: TRBV4-2
J: TRBJ1-2
DNA: TGTGCCAGCAGCCAAGATTTGGGGACTTGGGGGACGGGCTATGGCTACACCTTC
CDR3: CASSQDLGTWGTGYGYTF

D: NA
size: few
V: TRBV29-1
J: TRBJ2-1
DNA: TGCAGCGTCCTAACGAGCGTCCACAATGAGCAGTTCTTC
CDR3: CSVLTSVHNEQFF

D: TRBD2
size: NA
V: TRBV5-1
J: TRBJ2-1
DNA: TGCGCCAGCAGCGAAGTAGCGGGAATGAATGAGCAGTTCTTC
CDR3: CASSEVAGMNEQFF

D: TRBD2
size: few
V: TRBV7-2
J: TRBJ2-7
DNA: TGTGCCAGCAGTTTTAGGGGGATTCGGGCTAGCGGGAGGTATTACGAGCAGTACTTC
CDR3: CASSFRGIRASGRYYEQYF

D: TRBD1
size: few
V: TRBV28
J: TRBJ2-7
DNA: TGTGCCAGCAGTTCACTGTCGGGACAGCCGGACTACGAGCAGTACTTC
CDR3: CASSSLSGQPDYEQYF

D: TRBD2
size: NA
V: TRBV5-1
J: TRBJ2-3
DNA: TGCGCCAGCAGCGTTATAGCGGGAGCAGGAACAGATACGCAGTATTTT
CDR3: CASSVIAGAGTDTQYF

D: NA
size: few
V: TRBV15
J: TRBJ2-7
DNA: TGTGCCACCAGCAGAGGAATAGGGCTCTACGAGCAGTACTTC
CDR3: CATSRGIGLYEQYF

D: NA
size: NA
V: TRBV6-5
J: TRBJ2-7
DNA: TGTGCCAGCAAATCCCCCAAGACCTACGAGCAGTACTTC
CDR3: CASKSPKTYEQYF

D: TRBD2
size: few
V: TRBV28
J: TRBJ2-3
DNA: TGTGCCAGCCTCCCCCCGGGACTAGCGGGGCCCGGGGATACGCAGTATTTT
CDR3: CASLPPGLAGPGDTQYF

D: NA
size: NA
V: TRBV28
J: TRBJ2-1
DNA: TGTGCCGGCCTTACGGGACGCTCCTACAATGAGCAGTTCTTC
CDR3: CAGLTGRSYNEQFF

D: NA
size: few
V: TRBV18
J: TRBJ2-1
DNA: TGTGCCAGCTCACCACGGACAGCGAGCTACAATGAGCAGTTCTTC
CDR3: CASSPRTASYNEQFF

D: NA
size: NA
V: TRBV15
J: TRBJ2-3
DNA: TGTGCCACCAGCAGGCGGACTGGGGCAGATACGCAGTATTTT
CDR3: CATSRRTGADTQYF

D: NA
size: few
V: TRBV7-9
J: TRBJ2-3
DNA: TGTGCCAGCGGAGGCACAGATACGCAGTATTTT
CDR3: CASGGTDTQYF

D: TRBD2
size: few
V: TRBV28
J: TRBJ2-7
DNA: TGTGCCACCTGGGGAGCGGGAGGTCGCTACGAGCAGTACTTC
CDR3: CATWGAGGRYEQYF

D: NA
size: few
V: TRBV7-2
J: TRBJ2-5
DNA: TGTGCCAGCAGTTCCCAGGGACTTCTGGGGACCCAGTACTTC
CDR3: CASSSQGLLGTQYF

D: TRBD2
size: NA
V: TRBV24-1
J: TRBJ2-1
DNA: TGTGCCACCAGTGATCCCGGCGGGAGGGCCGAAGATGAGCAGTTCTTC
CDR3: CATSDPGGRAEDEQFF

D: NA
size: NA
V: TRBV27
J: TRBJ2-4
DNA: TGTGCCAGCAGTTTGGCAGGGAATATAGCCAAAAACATTCAGTACTTC
CDR3: CASSLAGNIAKNIQYF

D: NA
size: NA
V: TRBV6-5
J: TRBJ1-2
DNA: TGTGCCCGCAGTCGAACCGGGACATCTTTGGACTATGGCTACACCTTC
CDR3: CARSRTGTSLDYGYTF

D: TRBD2
size: once
V: TRBV4-1
J: TRBJ2-1
DNA: TGCGCCAGCAGGAGAGTAGCGGGCCTCAATGAGCAGTTCTTC
CDR3: CASRRVAGLNEQFF

D: NA
size: few
V: TRBV6-1
J: TRBJ2-4
DNA: TGTGCCAGCAGCATCACGGGGGTTGGCGCCCCGAGTCTAGCCAAAAACATTCAGTACTTC
CDR3: CASSITGVGAPSLAKNIQYF

D: NA
size: NA
V: TRBV30
J: TRBJ2-5
DNA: TGTGCCTGGACAGGGCAAGAGACCCAGTACTTC
CDR3: CAWTGQETQYF

D: NA
size: NA
V: TRBV12-3/TRBV12-4
J: TRBJ2-3
DNA: TGTGCCAGCACCTACCAGACTTCGGGAACAGATACGCAGTATTTT
CDR3: CASTYQTSGTDTQYF

D: TRBD2
size: NA
V: TRBV6-1
J: TRBJ2-7
DNA: TGTGCCAGCAGTCAAAGAGCGGGACGAAGCTCCTACAATGAGCAGTACTTC
CDR3: CASSQRAGRSSYNEQYF

D: TRBD1
size: NA
V: TRBV7-3
J: TRBJ1-2
DNA: TGTGCCAGCAGCACAGACAGGGGGCAAAGTGGCTACACCTTC
CDR3: CASSTDRGQSGYTF

D: TRBD2
size: few
V: TRBV7-9
J: TRBJ2-1
DNA: TGTGCCAGCAGCTTTGGCGGGAGCCACAATGAGCAGTTCTTC
CDR3: CASSFGGSHNEQFF

D: TRBD2
size: once
V: TRBV4-1
J: TRBJ2-3
DNA: TGCGCCAGCAGCCAAGAGTATAGCGGGAGAGCAAAAGATACGCAGTATTTT
CDR3: CASSQEYSGRAKDTQYF

D: NA
size: NA
V: TRBV18
J: TRBJ1-5
DNA: TGTGCCAGCTCCCCCCAGCCGGTTAGCAATCAGCCCCAGCATTTT
CDR3: CASSPQPVSNQPQHF

D: NA
size: NA
V: TRBV20-1
J: TRBJ2-5
DNA: TGCAGTGCTAAACGAAAACAAGAGACCCAGTACTTC
CDR3: CSAKRKQETQYF

D: TRBD1
size: few
V: TRBV5-6
J: TRBJ2-7
DNA: TGTGCCAGCAGCTCCTGGGGACAGGGAATTTACGAGCAGTACTTC
CDR3: CASSSWGQGIYEQYF

D: TRBD2
size: few
V: TRBV29-1
J: TRBJ2-3
DNA: TGCAGCGTTGGGGGGCCGGGACTAGCTACAGATACGCAGTATTTT
CDR3: CSVGGPGLATDTQYF

D: NA
size: NA
V: TRBV6-2/TRBV6-3
J: TRBJ2-1
DNA: TGTGCCAGCGGCAAAACGGGGATGACTAGCAGGGGGAATTGGCTGTTCTTC
CDR3: CASGKTGMTSRGNWLFF

D: NA
size: NA
V: TRBV5-1
J: TRBJ2-7
DNA: TGCGCCAGCGTCGCGACAGGGACTTCTCTCTACGAGCAGTACTTC
CDR3: CASVATGTSLYEQYF

D: NA
size: once
V: TRBV3-1
J: TRBJ1-2
DNA: TGTGCCAGCAGCCCGCGGCTCCCAGGGGCTGGGGTCTATGGCTACACCTTC
CDR3: CASSPRLPGAGVYGYTF

D: TRBD2
size: NA
V: TRBV3-1
J: TRBJ2-7
DNA: TGTGCCAGCAGCCGGGGCGGACTAGCGGCCACCTACGAGCAGTACTTC
CDR3: CASSRGGLAATYEQYF

D: TRBD1
size: NA
V: TRBV6-5
J: TRBJ2-5
DNA: TGTGCCAGCAGTTACGGGGACAGGCAAGAGACCCAGTACTTC
CDR3: CASSYGDRQETQYF

D: TRBD2
size: NA
V: TRBV6-5
J: TRBJ2-1
DNA: TGTGCCAGCAGACCCGGACTAGCGGACTACAATGAGCAGTTCTTC
CDR3: CASRPGLADYNEQFF

D: TRBD2
size: NA
V: TRBV11-2
J: TRBJ2-3
DNA: TGTGCCAGCAGCACGGGGGGAGCGGGCAGACGGGGAGATACGCAGTATTTT
CDR3: CASSTGGAGRRGDTQYF